This TCR beta chain was retrieved from a study of blood T cell repertoires in COVID-19. Across the whole study: The origin of the acute and convalescent COVID-19 samples was the United States, Italy and Spain. Sample material is recorded as cDNA or gDNA derived from T cells, B-cell-depleted T cells, or PBMCs.

The CDR3 runs to 16 residues. Germline assignment: CDR1 SGHDN and CDR2 FVKESK. V lost 0 bases to trimming and J lost 10 bases, with 18 bases between them. In the source study's methods: Reference gene primer amplification in the assay estimated nucleated cell counts. Produced via immunoSEQ multiplex PCR; TCRdb's table is partial and in-frame only. That table gives V, J and clone size, and the DNA gave D and trimming. This table has about 120,000 clones, around four fifths appearing once. This clone occurred once. The rearrangement uses TRBV14 and TRBJ1-4, with a weak D call TRBD1 (6 bases). The sequenced material came from peripheral blood. This sequence originates from a man aged 55 to 70 with active or convalescent COVID-19. The CDR3 DNA follows: TGTGCCAGCAGCCAAGATCCTGGCAGGGGCGGCGGAAAACTGTTTTTT. It translates to CASSQDPGRGGGKLFF. Full variable domain (remainder filled in from reference TRBV14 and TRBJ1-4): EAGVTQFPSHSVIEKGQTVTLRCDPISGHDNLYWYRRVMGKEIKFLLHFVKESKQDESGMPNNRFLAERTGGTYSTLKVQPAELEDSGVYFCASSQDPGRGGGKLFFGSGTQLSVL.